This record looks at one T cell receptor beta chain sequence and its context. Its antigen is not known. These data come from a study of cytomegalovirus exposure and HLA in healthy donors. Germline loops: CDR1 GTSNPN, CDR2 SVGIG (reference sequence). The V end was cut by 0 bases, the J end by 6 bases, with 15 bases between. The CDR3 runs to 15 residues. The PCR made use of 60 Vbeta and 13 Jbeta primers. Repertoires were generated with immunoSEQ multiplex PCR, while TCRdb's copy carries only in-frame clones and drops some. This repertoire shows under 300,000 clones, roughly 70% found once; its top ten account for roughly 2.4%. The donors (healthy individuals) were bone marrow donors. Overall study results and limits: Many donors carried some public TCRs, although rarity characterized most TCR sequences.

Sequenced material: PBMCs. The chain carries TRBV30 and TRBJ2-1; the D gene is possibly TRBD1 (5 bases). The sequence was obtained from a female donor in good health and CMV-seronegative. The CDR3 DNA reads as TGTGCCTGGAGTGTACGGTCTAGGGGCGGCAATGAGCAGTTCTTC. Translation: CAWSVRSRGGNEQFF.